This T cell receptor beta chain is from a study of blood T cells in healthy people across ages. Notes on the study in general: Observed TCR beta diversity per million T cells went down as age went up. This fall followed a roughly linear course with age.

Per the germline V gene, CDR1 is LGHDT and CDR2 is YNNKEL (reference sequence). Trimming stripped 0 bases from V and 3 bases from J, with 14 bases between. The CDR3 spans 17 residues. For the second PCR, which ran for about 6 to 11 cycles, a sample-barcoded 5' primer and a J-beta primer mix were used. TCRdb re-analysed the 5' RACE reads in MiXCR, keeping a single row per CDR3 protein. The sample carries fewer than 650,000 distinct CDR3 sequences, about 29% recorded once. This clonotype was picked up a small number of times. Its antigen is unidentified. The same specimen was also included in a second study, on T cells of mothers and their children.

The receptor's source is a boy between 2 and 10 years old in good health. The gene calls are TRBV3-1 and TRBJ2-2, with D perhaps matching TRBD1 (6 bases). The sample comprised blood. CDR3 in DNA: TGTGCCAGCAGCCAAGATAGGTCGGCAGGGGACACCGGGGAGCTGTTTTTT. Translating gives CASSQDRSAGDTGELFF.